Reported below is one T cell receptor beta chain. V shed 6 bases, J shed 2 bases, and the junction held 8 bases outside the gene matches. Germline-derived CDR1 and CDR2 are SGHTS and YDEGEE. CDR3 length equals 16 residues. These data are taken from a study of T cell responses to AZD1222 COVID-19 vaccine. The protocol was immunoSEQ multiplex PCR, while the TCRdb copy is restricted to in-frame clones and leaves out a portion. The sample lists approximately 170,000 clones, about 91% occurring once. The source material was peripheral blood, sampled 28 days after the second AZD1222 dose. The gene calls are TRBV5-8 and TRBJ2-6; 7 nucleotides align to TRBD2. This TCR derives from an adult who received the AZD1222 COVID-19 vaccine. CDR3 DNA: TGTGCCAGCAAACTTCGGGGGAGGGCTGGGGCCAACGTCCTGACTTTC. It specifies CASKLRGRAGANVLTF.